A selection of T cell receptor beta chains follows, all from one sample in a study of OX40 agonist ivuxolimab in advanced cancers. Data came from immunoSEQ multiplex PCR; TCRdb stores just in-frame clones and leaves some out. The sample has about 20,000 clones, roughly 83% seen once. Sequencing was performed on CD4+ or CD8+ T cells sorted from blood, taken in a trial of the OX40 agonist ivuxolimab. The receptor set was obtained from an adult with an advanced solid tumor such as melanoma, head and neck, liver or kidney cancer. Both conserved end residues are part of each CDR3. D genes are given only for firm matches. Rows may omit the clone size; those that give it use once, few, many or a size class.

TRBV5-1	.	TRBJ1-5	TRBD1	TGCGCCAGCAGCCTATATCCGGGACAGGGAAATCAGCCCCAGCATTTT	CASSLYPGQGNQPQHF
TRBV19	.	TRBJ2-1	.	TGTGCCAGTAGTATCGTCGGTGAGCAGTTCTTC	CASSIVGEQFF
TRBV5-6	.	TRBJ2-1	.	TGTGCCAGCAGCTTGGTAGGGTCTGGGCAATATGAGCAGTTCTTC	CASSLVGSGQYEQFF
TRBV19	.	TRBJ2-1	TRBD1	TGTGCCAGTAGTTGGGGGACAGACTACAATGAGCAGTTCTTC	CASSWGTDYNEQFF
TRBV18	.	TRBJ2-7	.	TGTGCCAGCTCACCGGAAGGTTACGAGCAGTACTTC	CASSPEGYEQYF
TRBV6-5	once	TRBJ1-2	.	TGTGCCAGCAGTTACTCCCCGATGCAAGAGAACTATGGCTACACCTTC	CASSYSPMQENYGYTF
TRBV4-3	.	TRBJ2-7	TRBD2	TGCGCCAGCAGCCAAGATCGGGTAGCGGGGACGTACGAGCAGTACTTC	CASSQDRVAGTYEQYF
TRBV13	.	TRBJ2-7	.	TGTGCCAGCAGCGTGGGGCCCTACGAGCAGTACTTT	CASSVGPYEQYF
TRBV7-2	.	TRBJ2-4	.	TGTGCCACAGGGGGGTTCGAAAACATTCAGTACTTC	CATGGFENIQYF
TRBV28	.	TRBJ1-2	TRBD1	TGTGCCAGCAGTTTAGGGGACAGGGAACTTAAGGATGGCTACACCTTC	CASSLGDRELKDGYTF
TRBV11-2	.	TRBJ2-2	.	TGTGCCAGCAGCTTAGGACGGGTGGGAGCCGGGGAGCTGTTTTTT	CASSLGRVGAGELFF
TRBV2	once	TRBJ1-4	.	TGTGCCAGCTTTGAAAGACAACTGTTTTTT	CASFERQLFF
TRBV28	.	TRBJ1-5	.	TGTGCCAGCACCTTGGGATATAGCAATCAGCCCCAGCATTTT	CASTLGYSNQPQHF